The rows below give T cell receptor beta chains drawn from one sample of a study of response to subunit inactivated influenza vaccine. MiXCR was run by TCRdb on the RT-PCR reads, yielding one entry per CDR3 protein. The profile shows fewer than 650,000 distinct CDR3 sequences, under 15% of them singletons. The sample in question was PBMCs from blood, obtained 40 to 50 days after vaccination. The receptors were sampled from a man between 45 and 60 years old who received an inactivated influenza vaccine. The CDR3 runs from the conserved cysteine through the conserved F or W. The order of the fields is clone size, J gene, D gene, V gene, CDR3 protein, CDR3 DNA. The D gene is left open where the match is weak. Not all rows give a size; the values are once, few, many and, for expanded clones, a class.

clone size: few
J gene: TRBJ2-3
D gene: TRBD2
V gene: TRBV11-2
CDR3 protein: CASSRKISGRAFTSDTQYF
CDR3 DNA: TGTGCCAGCAGCCGAAAGATTAGCGGGAGGGCCTTCACCTCAGATACGCAGTATTTT

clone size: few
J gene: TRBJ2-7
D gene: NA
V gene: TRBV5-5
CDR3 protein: CASSASIGEPYEQYF
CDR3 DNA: TGTGCCAGCTCTGCATCGATAGGGGAGCCCTACGAGCAGTACTTC

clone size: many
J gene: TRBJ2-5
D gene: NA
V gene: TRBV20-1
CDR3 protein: CSARSPTGFQETQYF
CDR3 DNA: TGCAGTGCTAGGAGCCCCACGGGCTTCCAAGAGACCCAGTACTTC

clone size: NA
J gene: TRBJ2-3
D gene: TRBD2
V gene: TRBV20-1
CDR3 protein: CSAVLPGGSTDTQYF
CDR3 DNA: TGCAGTGCCGTGCTGCCGGGGGGGAGCACAGATACGCAGTATTTT

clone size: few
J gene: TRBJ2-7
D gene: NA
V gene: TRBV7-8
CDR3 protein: CASSPVGAGYEQYF
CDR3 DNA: TGTGCCAGCAGCCCCGTTGGAGCGGGTTACGAGCAGTACTTC

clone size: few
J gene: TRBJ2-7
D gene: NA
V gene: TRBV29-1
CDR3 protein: CSVEGLSDSYEQYF
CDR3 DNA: TGCAGCGTTGAAGGATTGTCAGACTCCTACGAGCAGTACTTC

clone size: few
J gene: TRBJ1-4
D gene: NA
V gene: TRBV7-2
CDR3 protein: CASSLVGPTNEKLFF
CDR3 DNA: TGTGCCAGCAGCTTAGTGGGGCCCACTAATGAAAAACTGTTTTTT

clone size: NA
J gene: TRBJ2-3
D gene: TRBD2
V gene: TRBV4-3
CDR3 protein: CASSQDREDADTQYF
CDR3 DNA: TGCGCCAGCAGCCAAGATCGGGAGGACGCAGATACGCAGTATTTT

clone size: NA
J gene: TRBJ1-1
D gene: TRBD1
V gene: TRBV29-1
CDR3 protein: CSVFDRVTGADTEAFF
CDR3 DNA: TGCAGCGTTTTCGACAGGGTAACGGGGGCGGACACTGAAGCTTTCTTT

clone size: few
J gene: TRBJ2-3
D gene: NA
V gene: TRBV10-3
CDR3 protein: CAITDGPFEDTQYF
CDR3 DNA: TGTGCCATCACCGACGGGCCCTTCGAGGATACGCAGTATTTT

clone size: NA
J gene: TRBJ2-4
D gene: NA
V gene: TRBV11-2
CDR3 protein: CASSFHLAKNIQYF
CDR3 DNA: TGTGCCAGCAGCTTTCACTTAGCCAAAAACATTCAGTACTTC

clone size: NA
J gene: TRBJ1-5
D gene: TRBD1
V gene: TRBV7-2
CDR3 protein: CASSNRDRVYSNQPQHF
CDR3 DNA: TGTGCCAGCAGCAACCGGGACAGGGTGTATAGCAATCAGCCCCAGCATTTT

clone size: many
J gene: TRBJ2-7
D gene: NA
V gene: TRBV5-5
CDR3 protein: CASSLTYEQYF
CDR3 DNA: TGTGCCAGCAGCTTGACCTACGAGCAGTACTTC

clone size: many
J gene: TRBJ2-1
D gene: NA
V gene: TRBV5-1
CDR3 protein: CASSLAVEWNEQFF
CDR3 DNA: TGCGCCAGCAGCTTGGCGGTTGAGTGGAATGAGCAGTTCTTC

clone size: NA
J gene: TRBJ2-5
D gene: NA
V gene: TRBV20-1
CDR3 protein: CSARVGRPRPPETQYF
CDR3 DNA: TGCAGTGCTAGAGTTGGACGGCCTCGACCCCCGGAGACCCAGTACTTC

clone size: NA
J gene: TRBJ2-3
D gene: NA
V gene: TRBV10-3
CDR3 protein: CAISERGTTDTQYF
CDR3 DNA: TGTGCCATCAGTGAGCGGGGCACCACAGATACGCAGTATTTT

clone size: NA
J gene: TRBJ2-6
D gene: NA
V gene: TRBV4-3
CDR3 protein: CASSQGWAALSGANVLTF
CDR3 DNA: TGCGCCAGCAGCCAAGGTTGGGCAGCCCTCTCTGGGGCCAACGTCCTGACTTTC

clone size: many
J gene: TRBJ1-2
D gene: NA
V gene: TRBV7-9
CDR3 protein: CASRMSANYGYTF
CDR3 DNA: TGTGCCAGCAGGATGTCAGCTAACTATGGCTACACCTTC

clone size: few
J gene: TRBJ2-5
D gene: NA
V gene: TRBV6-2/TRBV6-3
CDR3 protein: CASSYSRFSRQETQYF
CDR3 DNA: TGTGCCAGCAGTTACTCGAGGTTCTCGCGACAAGAGACCCAGTACTTC

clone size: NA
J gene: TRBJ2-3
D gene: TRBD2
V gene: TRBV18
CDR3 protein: CASSPGTSGKTDTQYF
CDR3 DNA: TGTGCCAGCTCACCAGGGACTAGCGGGAAGACAGATACGCAGTATTTT

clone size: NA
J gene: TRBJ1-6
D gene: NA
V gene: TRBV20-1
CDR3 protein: CSARDVRGPNSPLHF
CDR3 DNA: TGCAGTGCTAGAGATGTCCGGGGCCCTAATTCACCCCTCCACTTT

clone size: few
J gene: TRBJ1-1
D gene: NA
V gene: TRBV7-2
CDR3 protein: CASSLVGNLNTEAFF
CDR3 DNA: TGTGCCAGCAGCTTAGTGGGGAATCTGAACACTGAAGCTTTCTTT

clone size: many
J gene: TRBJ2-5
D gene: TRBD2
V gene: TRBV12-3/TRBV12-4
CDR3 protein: CASSSAGGQLETQYF
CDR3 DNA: TGTGCCAGCAGTTCAGCGGGGGGGCAGTTAGAGACCCAGTACTTC

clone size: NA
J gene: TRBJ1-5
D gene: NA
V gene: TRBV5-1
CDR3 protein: CASSQGELNQPQHF
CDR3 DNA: TGCGCCAGCAGCCAGGGAGAGTTAAATCAGCCCCAGCATTTT

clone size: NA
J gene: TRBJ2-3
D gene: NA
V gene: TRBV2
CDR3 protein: CASRARDRTSDTQYF
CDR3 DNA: TGTGCCAGCAGAGCAAGGGACCGTACGTCAGATACGCAGTATTTT

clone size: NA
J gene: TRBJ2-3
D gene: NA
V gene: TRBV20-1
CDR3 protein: CSANDPGTRGPDTQYF
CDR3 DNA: TGCAGTGCTAATGACCCGGGGACGAGGGGCCCAGATACGCAGTATTTT

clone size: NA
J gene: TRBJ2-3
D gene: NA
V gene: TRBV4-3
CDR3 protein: CDSSPDINTDTQYF
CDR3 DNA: TGCGACAGCAGCCCGGACATAAACACAGATACGCAGTATTTT

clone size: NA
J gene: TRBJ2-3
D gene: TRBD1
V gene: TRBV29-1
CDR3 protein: CSLIQGRGADTQYF
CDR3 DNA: TGCAGCTTAATACAGGGGCGCGGAGCAGATACGCAGTATTTT

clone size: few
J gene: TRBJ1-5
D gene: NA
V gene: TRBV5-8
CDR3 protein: CASSGTGTRNQPQHF
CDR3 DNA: TGTGCCAGCAGCGGGACCGGGACACGTAATCAGCCCCAGCATTTT

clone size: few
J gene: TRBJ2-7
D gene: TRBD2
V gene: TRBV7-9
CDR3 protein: CASSLRPSGSIVPEQYF
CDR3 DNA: TGTGCCAGCAGCTTACGACCTAGCGGGAGTATAGTACCCGAGCAGTACTTC

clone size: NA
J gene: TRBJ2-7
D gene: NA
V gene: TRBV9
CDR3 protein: CASSVGGNVYEQYF
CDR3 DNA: TGTGCCAGCAGCGTGGGTGGGAATGTCTACGAGCAGTACTTC

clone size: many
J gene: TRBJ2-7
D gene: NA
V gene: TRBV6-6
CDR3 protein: CASAGSSYEQYF
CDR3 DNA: TGTGCCAGTGCGGGGAGTTCTTACGAGCAGTACTTC

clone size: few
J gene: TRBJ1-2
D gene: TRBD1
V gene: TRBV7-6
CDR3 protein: CASSLGTGGDYGYTF
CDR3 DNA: TGTGCCAGCAGCTTAGGGACAGGGGGCGACTATGGCTACACCTTC

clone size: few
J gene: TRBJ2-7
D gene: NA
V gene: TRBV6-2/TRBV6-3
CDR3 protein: CASSQRVDYEQYF
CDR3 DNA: TGTGCCAGTTCCCAGCGGGTCGACTACGAGCAGTACTTC

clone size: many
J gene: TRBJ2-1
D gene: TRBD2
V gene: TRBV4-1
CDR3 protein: CASSLGRSSYNEQFF
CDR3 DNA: TGCGCCAGCAGCCTCGGGAGGAGCTCCTACAATGAGCAGTTCTTC

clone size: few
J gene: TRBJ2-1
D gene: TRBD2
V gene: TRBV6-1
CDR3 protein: CASTRTPWASGGVNNEQFF
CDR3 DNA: TGTGCCAGCACCCGGACCCCCTGGGCTAGCGGGGGGGTCAACAATGAGCAGTTCTTC

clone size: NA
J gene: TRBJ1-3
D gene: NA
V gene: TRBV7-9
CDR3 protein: CASSYSNSGNTIYF
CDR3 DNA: TGTGCCAGCAGCTACTCCAACTCTGGAAACACCATATATTTT

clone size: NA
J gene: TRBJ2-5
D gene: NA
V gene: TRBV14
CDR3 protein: CASSQVSRGETQYF
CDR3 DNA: TGTGCCAGCAGCCAAGTTAGCAGAGGCGAGACCCAGTACTTC

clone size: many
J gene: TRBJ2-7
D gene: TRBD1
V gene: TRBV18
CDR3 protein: CASSPRSPGGSYEQYF
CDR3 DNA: TGTGCCAGCTCACCACGGTCCCCAGGGGGTTCCTACGAGCAGTACTTC

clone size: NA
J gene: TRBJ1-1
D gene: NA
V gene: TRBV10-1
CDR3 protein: CASSVSTRNTEAFF
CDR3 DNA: TGCGCCAGCAGTGTCAGTACGCGTAACACTGAAGCTTTCTTT

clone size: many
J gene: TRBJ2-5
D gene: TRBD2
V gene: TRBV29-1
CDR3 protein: CSVGMGSGGQETQYF
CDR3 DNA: TGCAGCGTGGGGATGGGTAGCGGGGGTCAAGAGACCCAGTACTTC

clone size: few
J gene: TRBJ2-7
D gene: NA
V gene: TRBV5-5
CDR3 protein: CASSLAGGHSSYEQYF
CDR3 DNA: TGTGCCAGCAGCTTGGCAGGGGGGCATTCCTCCTACGAGCAGTACTTC

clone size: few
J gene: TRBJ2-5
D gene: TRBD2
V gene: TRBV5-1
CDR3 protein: CASNPAGGMETQYF
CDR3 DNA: TGCGCCAGCAACCCAGCGGGGGGGATGGAGACCCAGTACTTC

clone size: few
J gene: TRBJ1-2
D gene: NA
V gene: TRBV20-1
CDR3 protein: CSARLIKTGPNYGYTF
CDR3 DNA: TGCAGTGCTAGACTCATTAAGACAGGACCTAACTATGGCTACACCTTC

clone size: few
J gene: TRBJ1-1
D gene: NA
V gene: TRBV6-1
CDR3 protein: CASSRDTRNTEAFF
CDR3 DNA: TGTGCCAGCAGCAGGGATACCAGGAACACTGAAGCTTTCTTT

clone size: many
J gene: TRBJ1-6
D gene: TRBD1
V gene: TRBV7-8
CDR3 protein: CASSSETGYNSPLHF
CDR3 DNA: TGTGCCAGCAGCTCGGAGACAGGGTACAATTCACCCCTCCACTTT

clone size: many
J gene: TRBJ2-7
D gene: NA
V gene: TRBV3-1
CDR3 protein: CASSQGQGGNSEQYF
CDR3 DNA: TGTGCCAGCAGCCAAGGCCAGGGTGGTAACTCCGAGCAGTACTTC

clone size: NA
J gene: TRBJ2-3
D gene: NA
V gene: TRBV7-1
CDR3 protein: CASSSDSRMGSLGGLWSTDTQYF
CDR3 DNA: TGTGCCAGCAGCTCCGACTCTCGCATGGGGTCCTTGGGGGGCCTCTGGAGCACAGATACGCAGTATTTT

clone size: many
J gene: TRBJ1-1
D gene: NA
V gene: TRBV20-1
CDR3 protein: CSARDGFGGQSTEAFF
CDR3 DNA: TGCAGTGCTAGAGATGGTTTTGGGGGGCAGAGCACTGAAGCTTTCTTT